This T cell receptor (beta chain) appears in the sequencing data of a study of control samples from healthy donors and cancer patients. Measured with immunoSEQ multiplex PCR; TCRdb has only the in-frame clones, and not every one. This table has just under 150,000 clones, 80% to 95% appearing once. This TCR derives from a man younger than 45 in good health. Material: blood.

CDR3 sequence: CASGDAFSEKLFF. CDR3 nucleotides: TGTGCCAGTGGGGACGCCTTTAGTGAAAAACTGTTTTTT. The chain employs TRBV19 and TRBJ1-4; perhaps TRBD1 as D (5 bases). Between the trimmed V and J ends, which lost 8 bases and 7 bases, there was a span of 14 bases. This CDR3 is 13 amino acids long. Germline CDR1 reads LNHDA; CDR2 reads SQIVND (reference sequence).